This entry lists 18 T cell receptor beta chains sequenced from one sample in a study of T cell responses to AZD1222 COVID-19 vaccine. TCRdb's table, derived via immunoSEQ multiplex PCR, lists solely in-frame clones and lacks some. The repertoire consists of approximately 130,000 clones, with 90% occurring once and the leading ten covering 4% to 4.5%. Sequenced material: peripheral blood, taken 28 days after the second dose of the MenACWY control vaccine. The receptors shown here come from an adult who received the MenACWY meningococcal vaccine as a control.

The chain joins TRBV6-4 to TRBJ1-2, with 8 bases fitting TRBD1. The CDR3 runs to 13 residues. Germline CDR1 reads MRHNA; CDR2 reads SNTAGT. After removal of 4 bases from V and 8 bases from J, the junction contained 6 bases not matched to a gene. The CDR3 nucleotides are TGTGCCAGCAGTGCGGGGACAGGATCCGGCTACACCTTC. As protein: CASSAGTGSGYTF.

The V and J genes are TRBV13 and TRBJ1-6; weak D call: TRBD1 (6 bases). Trimming cost V 6 bases and J 1 base, with 16 bases left between them. The length of the CDR3 is 17 residues. Germline CDR1 PRHDT, CDR2 FYEKMQ (reference sequence). The CDR3 sequence: CASRAAQGKSYNSPLHF. CDR3 coding DNA: TGTGCCAGCAGAGCTGCTCAGGGGAAATCCTATAATTCACCCCTCCACTTT.

The J gene is TRBJ1-1, the V gene TRBV9; D not resolved. Trimming pared 2 bases from V and 1 base from J, leaving 6 bases between. The CDR3 contains 13 residues. CDR1 and CDR2 (germline): SGDLS, YYNGEE. The CDR3 region has the DNA TGTGCCAGCAGCGTCTCGGGGAACACTGAAGCTTTCTTT. Protein sequence: CASSVSGNTEAFF.

This rearrangement joins TRBV10-3 to TRBJ2-3, with 9 positions matching TRBD1. Germline values: CDR1 ENHRY, CDR2 SYGVKD. This CDR3 spans 15 amino acids. With 3 bases clipped from V and 5 bases from J, the junction kept 6 bases outside the gene matches. CDR3 bases: TGTGCCATCAGTGACACAGGGGGCGCGATAGATACGCAGTATTTT. It codes for CAISDTGGAIDTQYF.

This chain joins TRBV19 and TRBJ1-2; possibly TRBD1 for D (5 bases). V lost 3 bases to trimming and J lost 1 base, with 9 bases between them. Germline CDR1 LNHDA, CDR2 SQIVND (reference sequence). The CDR3 extends over 14 amino acids. The CDR3 region is CASSIARGNYGYTF. Here the CDR3 DNA reads TGTGCCAGTAGTATTGCAAGGGGTAACTATGGCTACACCTTC.

The chain carries TRBV3-1 (or the pseudogene TRBV3-2) and TRBJ2-7; 8 positions agree with TRBD1. The CDR3 sequence is 15 residues long. Germline trimming cut 4 bases from V and 5 bases from J; bases unmatched to any gene: 10. CDR1 is LGHDT, CDR2 YNNKEL, per germline (reference sequence). CDR3 nucleotide sequence: TGTGCCAGCAGCCGCACGCGGACAGGGACCCACGAGCAGTACTTC. Its translation is CASSRTRTGTHEQYF.

By share, this clone counts as medium-sized (0.01 to 0.1%). CDR3 nucleotide sequence: TGTGCCAGCAGCTTGGAACCTGGCAGCATCGATGGCTACACCTTC. Its translation is CASSLEPGSIDGYTF. The rearrangement links TRBV5-4 to TRBJ1-2; D is ambiguous. The CDR3 runs 15 residues. CDR1 SGHNT and CDR2 YYREEE come from the germline V gene (reference sequence). Trimming left V 0 bases short and J 6 bases short, with 15 bases between.

The chain joins TRBV25-1 to TRBJ1-4; maybe TRBD1 (6 bases). Looked up from germline, CDR1 is MGHDK and CDR2 is SYGVNS. The V gene lost 6 bases and the J gene lost 2 bases, with 22 bases spanning the gap. The CDR3 covers 18 residues. The DNA for the CDR3 is TGTGCCAGCAGCTACGGGACACCGATAAAGTGGACTAATGAAAAACTGTTTTTT. Its translation: CASSYGTPIKWTNEKLFF.

This clone appeared once. The chain employs TRBV29-1 and TRBJ2-1; D gene uncertain. Germline V gene lookup returns CDR1 SQVTM and CDR2 ANQGSEA. The CDR3 loop spans 13 amino acids. V was trimmed by 4 bases and J by 4 bases, leaving 11 bases between them. CDR3 in DNA: TGCAGCGTTGTAGGAGTCGCTTACAATGAGCAGTTCTTC. Its protein is CSVVGVAYNEQFF.

The chain couples TRBV6-2 or TRBV6-3 to TRBJ2-5, with a possible D match to TRBD1 (5 bases). Trimming took 2 bases from V and 5 from J, leaving 12 bases between them. This CDR3 is built from 14 residues. Looked up from germline, CDR1 is MNHEY and CDR2 is SVGEGT. Here the CDR3 reads CASSYPGSRETQYF. The CDR3 DNA reads TGTGCCAGCAGTTACCCAGGGTCTCGGGAGACCCAGTACTTC.

DNA for the CDR3: TGTGCCAGCAGTGACCTGGGAAAACAAGAGACCCAGTACTTC. Its translation is CASSDLGKQETQYF. V and J are TRBV25-1 and TRBJ2-5; no reliable D call. CDR3 length: 14 amino acids. From germline, CDR1 is MGHDK and CDR2 SYGVNS. The V gene lost 3 bases and the J gene lost 2 bases, with 10 bases spanning the gap. The whole variable domain, filled in from reference TRBV25-1 and TRBJ2-5, reads EADIYQTPRYLVIGTGKKITLECSQTMGHDKMYWYQQDPGMELHLIHYSYGVNSTEKGDLSSESTVSRIRTEHFPLTLESARPSHTSQYLCASSDLGKQETQYFGPGTRLLVL.

The CDR3 loop is CASSFGSGTAAYNEQFF. CDR3 DNA sequence: TGTGCCAGCAGCTTTGGTTCCGGGACAGCCGCCTACAATGAGCAGTTCTTC. The chain is built from TRBV7-3 and TRBJ2-1; the match to TRBD1 covers 7 bases. The CDR3 runs to 17 residues. The germline gives CDR1 SGHTA, CDR2 FQGTGA. V shed 3 bases, J shed 2 bases, and the junction held 10 bases outside the gene matches.

The genes are TRBV11-2 and TRBJ2-3; no definite D call. The CDR3 spans 16 residues. The germline V gene encodes CDR1 SGHAT and CDR2 FQNNGV. V gave up 0 bases and J gave up 3 bases, with 13 bases separating them. CDR3 loop: CASSLEANLKTDTQYF. The DNA of the CDR3 is TGTGCCAGCAGCTTAGAAGCAAATCTCAAGACAGATACGCAGTATTTT. Full variable domain (rest looked up from reference TRBV11-2 and TRBJ2-3): EAGVAQSPRYKIIEKRQSVAFWCNPISGHATLYWYQQILGQGPKLLIQFQNNGVVDDSQLPKDRFSAERLKGVDSTLKIQPAKLEDSAVYLCASSLEANLKTDTQYFGPGTRLTVL.

V gene TRBV2 combines with J gene TRBJ2-3; D might be TRBD2 (5 bases). From germline, CDR1 is SNHLY and CDR2 FYNNEI. Trimming took off 7 bases at V and 3 bases at J, with 11 bases between the two ends. The CDR3 runs to 13 residues. CDR3 in amino acids: CASMREQTDTQYF. CDR3 DNA: TGTGCCAGCATGAGGGAACAGACAGATACGCAGTATTTT.

The chain couples TRBV7-3 to TRBJ2-5; D unclear. The CDR3 is 13 residues long. Trimming took off 4 bases at V and 5 bases at J, with 11 bases between the two ends. CDR1 and CDR2 (germline): SGHTA, FQGTGA. The CDR3 spells CASSSPHSETQYF. The CDR3 nucleotides are TGTGCCAGCAGCTCCCCCCACTCGGAGACCCAGTACTTC.

The V and J genes are TRBV7-9 and TRBJ1-1, with D maybe TRBD1 (6 bases). Deletions cut 7 bases from V and 1 base from J, with 16 bases between. Per the germline V gene, CDR1 is SEHNR and CDR2 is FQNEAQ (reference sequence). The CDR3 is made up of 15 amino acids. The CDR3 DNA reads TGTGCCAGCACCTTTGACAGGCAGAGGAACACTGAAGCTTTCTTT. It codes for CASTFDRQRNTEAFF. Full variable domain (outside the CDR3, taken from reference TRBV7-9 and TRBJ1-1): DTGVSQNPRHKITKRGQNVTFRCDPISEHNRLYWYRQTLGQGPEFLTYFQNEAQLEKSRLLSDRFSAERPKGSFSTLEIQRTEQGDSAMYLCASTFDRQRNTEAFFGQGTRLTVV.

V gene TRBV28 combines with J gene TRBJ1-3; D may be TRBD1 (6 bases). The germline V gene has CDR1 MDHEN and CDR2 SYDVKM. CDR3 length equals 15 residues. V gave up 6 bases and J gave up 1 base, with 13 bases separating them. The CDR3 nucleotides are TGTGCCAGCAGACAAACAGGGTTGTCTGGAAACACCATATATTTT. Translating it yields CASRQTGLSGNTIYF. The entire variable domain, with the rest obtained from reference TRBV28 and TRBJ1-3, is as follows: DVKVTQSSRYLVKRTGEKVFLECVQDMDHENMFWYRQDPGLGLRLIYFSYDVKMKEKGDIPEGYSVSREKKERFSLILESASTNQTSMYLCASRQTGLSGNTIYFGEGSWLTVV.

This chain joins TRBV2 and TRBJ1-6, with 11 bases matching TRBD1. Germline V lookup: CDR1 SNHLY, CDR2 FYNNEI. This CDR3 region has 23 residues. With V trimmed by 6 bases and J by 0 bases, 22 bases remained unmatched. DNA for the CDR3: TGTGCCAGCAGCGCTCCTGAAACAAGTCCCGGGACAGGGGGAAGCTCCTATAATTCACCCCTCCACTTT. Amino acids: CASSAPETSPGTGGSSYNSPLHF.